This T cell receptor (beta chain) was captured by sequencing in a study of blood T cells in healthy people across ages. The CDR3 totals 14 residues. CDR1 and CDR2 (germline): KGHSH, LQKENI. A second 7 to 11 cycle PCR used barcoded and J-beta primers. TCRdb processed the 5' RACE reads anew with MiXCR; each CDR3 protein has one entry. The data contain 800,000 or so distinct CDR3 sequences, around 25% of them singletons. Each donor had about 10 milliliters of peripheral blood drawn. Regarding this clonotype: What it recognizes is unknown. Mismatch with germline at one junction end may stem from a read error.

General study points: Among long-lived donors, naive CD4+ cells were more numerous and diversity higher than in aged donors.

The same specimen was also included in a second study, on T cells of mothers and their children.

The J gene is TRBJ2-7, the V gene TRBV18, with D perhaps TRBD1 or TRBD2 (6 bases each). Sequenced material: blood. The source is a boy aged 5-17 years in good health. CDR3 region: CASSPQGGNYGQYF. CDR3 DNA: TGTGCCAGCTCACCACAGGGGGGTAATTACGGGCAGTACTTC.